This T cell receptor beta chain was captured in a study of early stage breast cancer tumors. Points from the study as a whole: Most shared enriched TCRB sequences were commonly generated ones.

About this clone itself: Its antigen is as yet unknown.

Repertoires were generated with immunoSEQ multiplex PCR, while TCRdb's copy carries only in-frame clones and drops some. The table lists roughly 58,000 clones, under 95% of them singletons. Sequencing was done on a sample of blood. This sequence originates from a person between 65 and 79 years old with breast cancer.

CDR3 sequence: CAWSQRWTGNLFF. In DNA form, the CDR3 reads TGTGCCTGGAGCCAACGGTGGACAGGGAACCTGTTTTTT. The chain uses TRBV30 and TRBJ1-4; 8 bases match TRBD1. CDR3 length equals 13 residues. Germline V CDR1 and CDR2: GTSNPN, SVGIG (reference sequence). J gave up 14 bases and V 3 bases, and 11 bases lay outside the gene matches.